This TCR beta chain was sequenced in a study of early T cells in non-severe SARS-CoV-2 infection. Study details: Bulk RNA taken from unsorted whole blood was sequenced, leaving chains unpaired.

CDR1 and CDR2 from the germline V gene are SNHLY and FYNNEI. The V gene lost 1 base and the J gene lost 6 bases, with 10 bases spanning the gap. This CDR3 comprises 14 residues. Study-level results: VDJdb-based annotation leaned toward anti-spike CD8 responses and missed private and CD4 specificities.

With regard to this clonotype: Its antigen is currently unknown.

Unique molecular identifiers tagged individual cDNA molecules. One entry per CDR3 protein results from TCRdb running MiXCR on the 5' RACE reads. The data contain about 49,000 distinct CDR3 sequences, 10% to 15% of them seen just once; the ten biggest clones take up around 9.1%. The sample consisted of whole blood. The chain combines TRBV2 with TRBJ1-5; a possible D gene is TRBD1 (6 bases). The clonotype comes from an adult who was a healthcare worker with PCR-confirmed SARS-CoV-2 infection or an uninfected control (not recorded which). CDR3 protein: CASSEEGDFQPQHF. The CDR3 DNA reads as TGTGCCAGCAGTGAAGAGGGGGATTTTCAGCCCCAGCATTTT.